The 27 T cell receptor beta chains listed next were all sequenced from one sample in a study of control samples from healthy donors and cancer patients. Using immunoSEQ multiplex PCR, the repertoire was profiled, and TCRdb retains in-frame clones only, with some absent. The table has approximately 160,000 clones, about 93% seen once. The sample was blood. The receptors come from a woman aged 55-75 years in good health.

This chain connects TRBV10-1 to TRBJ2-7; 10 bases are a match to TRBD1. Germline CDR1 is WNHNN and CDR2 is SYGVQD (reference sequence). The CDR3 loop spans 15 amino acids. V shed 2 bases and J 7 bases; nucleotides not matched to a gene: 8. DNA of the CDR3: TGCGCCAGCAGTGAGCCCGGGACAGGGGATCGGGAGCAGTACTTC. This translates into CASSEPGTGDREQYF.

The DNA for the CDR3 is TGTGCCAGTAGTAGACAGGGAAGAAATAGCAATCAGCCCCAGCATTTT. This codes for CASSRQGRNSNQPQHF. V and J are TRBV19 and TRBJ1-5; TRBD1 aligns across 7 bases. CDR1 LNHDA and CDR2 SQIVND come from the germline V gene (reference sequence). With V trimmed by 4 bases and J by 0 bases, 6 bases remained unmatched. This CDR3 region has 16 residues.

With regard to this clone: This sample includes further DNA sequences coding for the same CDR3. The rearrangement joins TRBV12-3 or TRBV12-4 to TRBJ1-2; D unclear. Trimming took off 9 bases at V and 4 bases at J, with 12 bases between the two ends. This CDR3 has 12 amino acids. The CDR3 DNA is TGTGCCAGTAGTGGAGGTACCTATGGCTACACCTTC. This sequence encodes CASSGGTYGYTF.

The V call is TRBV11-2, the J call TRBJ1-1; tentatively, D is TRBD1 (5 bases). Germline CDR1 SGHAT, CDR2 FQNNGV. The V end lost 4 bases, the J end lost 3 bases, and 9 bases lay between the germline ends. This CDR3 region has 13 residues. CDR3 region: CASSSQGDTEAFF. CDR3 coding DNA: TGTGCCAGCAGCTCCCAGGGAGACACTGAAGCTTTCTTT.

The chain combines TRBV5-6 with TRBJ1-2, with D unclear. The CDR3 is 13 residues long. Trimming removed 2 bases at V and 4 bases at J, with 9 bases between. Germline V gives CDR1 SGHDT, CDR2 YYEEEE. This chain's CDR3 is CASSFQDLYGYTF. The CDR3 DNA follows: TGTGCCAGCAGCTTTCAGGATCTCTATGGCTACACCTTC.

This clone was recorded once. The V gene is TRBV7-9, the J gene TRBJ2-3, with D hard to call. V lost 1 base and J 6 bases, leaving 14 bases between the germline ends. The CDR3 is made up of 15 amino acids. Germline-derived CDR1 and CDR2 are SEHNR and FQNEAQ (reference sequence). CDR3 loop: CASSLEYPNMDTQYF. CDR3 DNA: TGTGCCAGCAGCTTAGAGTACCCCAATATGGATACGCAGTATTTT.

This chain joins TRBV11-2 and TRBJ2-3; a weak D match, TRBD2 (5 bases). Trimming cost V 1 base and J 3 bases, with 17 bases left between them. Germline CDR1 reads SGHAT; CDR2 reads FQNNGV. CDR3 length: 17 amino acids. CDR3 protein: CASSLVPSGLATDTQYF. The CDR3 nucleotides are TGTGCCAGCAGCTTAGTCCCCTCCGGGCTAGCAACAGATACGCAGTATTTT.

J is TRBJ1-5 and V is TRBV15, with no clear D. In germline, CDR1 is LNHNV, CDR2 YYDKDF (reference sequence). The length of the CDR3 is 14 residues. With 1 base removed from V and 7 bases from J, the gap between germline ends came to 11 bases. The CDR3 reads CATSRGVAGQPQHF. In nucleotides, the CDR3 is TGTGCCACCAGCAGAGGAGTGGCCGGGCAGCCCCAGCATTTT.

J is TRBJ1-1 and V is TRBV19; the D is unclear. The germline CDR1 and CDR2 sequences are LNHDA and SQIVND (reference sequence). The CDR3 length is 14 residues. With 3 bases removed from V and 4 bases from J, the gap between germline ends came to 12 bases. The CDR3 reads CASSINSGSTEAFF. Written as DNA, the CDR3 is TGTGCCAGTAGTATTAATTCCGGGAGCACTGAAGCTTTCTTT.

The chain joins TRBV19 to TRBJ1-5; 8 nucleotides line up with TRBD1. Germline V lookup: CDR1 LNHDA, CDR2 SQIVND (reference sequence). V lost 5 bases, J lost 1 base, and 7 bases stayed unmatched. The CDR3 extends over 16 amino acids. CDR3 in DNA: TGTGCCAGTAGTCTTCGGACAGGGTTGAGCAATCAGCCCCAGCATTTT. It specifies CASSLRTGLSNQPQHF.

CDR3 DNA sequence: TGTGCCAGCAGCGTAGCCCCGACGAACATTCAGTACTTC. It yields the protein CASSVAPTNIQYF. The rearrangement links TRBV9 to TRBJ2-4; no firm D call. The CDR3 sequence is 13 residues long. The germline V gene encodes CDR1 SGDLS and CDR2 YYNGEE. Trimming took 0 bases from V and 7 from J, leaving 8 bases between them. Full variable domain (rest looked up from reference TRBV9 and TRBJ2-4): DSGVTQTPKHLITATGQRVTLRCSPRSGDLSVYWYQQSLDQGLQFLIQYYNGEERAKGNILERFSAQQFPDLHSELNLSSLELGDSALYFCASSVAPTNIQYFGAGTRLSVL.

The V and J genes are TRBV30 and TRBJ2-5; 10 nucleotides line up with TRBD2. The CDR3 consists of 13 residues. Germline assignment: CDR1 GTSNPN and CDR2 SVGIG (reference sequence). V was clipped by 7 bases and J by 5 bases; unmatched bases: 7. The CDR3 here is CASAGGVRETQYF. CDR3 bases: TGTGCCTCAGCGGGGGGGGTGAGGGAGACCCAGTACTTC. The complete variable domain, with remaining parts taken from reference TRBV30 and TRBJ2-5, reads SQTIHQWPATLVQPVGSPLSLECTVEGTSNPNLYWYRQAAGRGLQLLFYSVGIGQISSEVPQNLSASRPQDRQFILSSKKLLLSDSGFYLCASAGGVRETQYFGPGTRLLVL.

This clone appeared a single time. This chain's CDR3 is CASSHPSDMNTEAFF. DNA of the CDR3: TGTGCCAGTAGTCACCCGTCGGACATGAACACTGAAGCTTTCTTT. The rearrangement links TRBV19 to TRBJ1-1; maybe TRBD1 (5 bases). The CDR3 consists of 15 residues. The germline V gene has CDR1 LNHDA and CDR2 SQIVND (reference sequence). V gave up 5 bases and J gave up 0 bases, with 13 bases separating them.

The chain recombines TRBV6-6 with TRBJ1-6; D is unclear. The CDR3 is 12 residues long. The V end was cut by 5 bases, the J end by 9 bases, with 8 bases between. Germline V CDR1 and CDR2: MNHNY, SVGAGI (reference sequence). The chain's CDR3 is CASSPLSSPLHF. For the CDR3, the DNA is TGTGCCAGCAGTCCTTTAAGTTCACCCCTCCACTTT.

The chain employs TRBV9 and TRBJ2-5; perhaps TRBD1 as D (5 bases). The length of the CDR3 is 16 residues. Germline V gives CDR1 SGDLS, CDR2 YYNGEE. V was clipped by 0 bases and J by 7 bases, with 19 bases between them. The CDR3 nucleotides read TGTGCCAGCAGCGTAGATCCTGGACAATCAAAGGGGACCCAGTACTTC. It is translated as CASSVDPGQSKGTQYF.

The chain couples TRBV12-3 or TRBV12-4 to TRBJ2-1, with no clear D. This CDR3 has 13 residues. V shed 4 bases and J shed 4 bases, with 8 bases lying between them. The CDR3 DNA follows: TGTGCCAGCAGTTCTTCCGGGTACAATGAGCAGTTCTTC. It yields the protein CASSSSGYNEQFF.

The rearrangement joins TRBV19 to TRBJ1-1; no clear D gene. Trimming removed 6 bases at V and 2 bases at J, with 13 bases between. The germline CDR1 and CDR2 sequences are LNHDA and SQIVND (reference sequence). The CDR3 runs to 14 residues. The CDR3 region has the DNA TGTGCCAGTAGGCGGTCAACGGACAACACTGAAGCTTTCTTT. Translation gives CASRRSTDNTEAFF.

This rearrangement joins TRBV3-1 (or the pseudogene TRBV3-2) to TRBJ2-7, with D unclear. Germline V gene data show CDR1 as LGHDT and CDR2 as YNNKEL (reference sequence). Trimming cost V 5 bases and J 2 bases, with 7 bases left between them. CDR3 length: 12 residues. CDR3 loop: CASSTPPYEQYF. The DNA of the CDR3 is TGTGCCAGCAGCACTCCCCCCTACGAGCAGTACTTC.

The rearrangement joins TRBV7-6 to TRBJ1-1; D remains unclear. CDR1 SGHVS and CDR2 FNYEAQ come from the germline V gene. The CDR3 totals 13 residues. Trimming pared 0 bases from V and 6 bases from J, leaving 8 bases between. This chain's CDR3 is CASSLAHGSEAFF. The DNA for the CDR3 is TGTGCCAGCAGCTTAGCGCACGGCTCTGAAGCTTTCTTT.

The chain uses TRBV18 and TRBJ1-3, with 7 positions matching TRBD1. CDR1 is KGHSH, CDR2 LQKENI, per germline. The CDR3 spans 15 residues. The junction had 2 bases not matched to a gene; V was cut back by 3 bases and J by 0 bases. The CDR3 nucleotides are TGTGCCAGCTCACCGGACAGGACCTCTGGAAACACCATATATTTT. Amino acids: CASSPDRTSGNTIYF.

V and J are TRBV4-3 and TRBJ1-5, with a possible D match to TRBD1 (5 bases). Germline CDR1 reads LGHNA; CDR2 reads YSLEER. Trimming left V 0 bases short and J 3 bases short, with 15 bases between. This CDR3 has 17 residues. The CDR3 loop reads CASSQDYKGRINQPQHF. In nucleotides, the CDR3 is TGCGCCAGCAGCCAAGATTATAAGGGGCGGATCAATCAGCCCCAGCATTTT.

This sequence joins TRBV7-2 and TRBJ2-1; D is perhaps TRBD1 or TRBD2 (5 bases each). The CDR3 covers 15 residues. V lost 0 bases to trimming and J lost 5 bases, with 11 bases between them. Germline V gives CDR1 SGHTA, CDR2 FQGNSA. The CDR3 here is CASSLAGTRHNEQFF. CDR3 DNA sequence: TGTGCCAGCAGCTTAGCAGGGACGAGGCACAATGAGCAGTTCTTC.

This clone was seen a single time. The J gene is TRBJ1-6, the V gene TRBV2; D is unresolved. This CDR3 comprises 12 residues. V shed 4 bases and J shed 9 bases, with 7 bases lying between them. CDR1 and CDR2 (germline): SNHLY, FYNNEI. In DNA, the CDR3 is TGTGCCAGCAGTGGGGGAAGTTCACCCCTCCACTTT. This translates into CASSGGSSPLHF.

The gene calls are TRBV6-2 or TRBV6-3 and TRBJ1-5; 9 bases match TRBD1. V dropped 4 bases and J dropped 7; count of bases not matched to a gene: 5. The CDR3 length is 14 residues. Germline values: CDR1 MNHEY, CDR2 SVGEGT. CDR3 region: CASSWGQGEQPQHF. DNA of the CDR3: TGTGCCAGCAGTTGGGGACAGGGAGAACAGCCCCAGCATTTT.

This chain uses TRBV19 with TRBJ2-6, with D tentatively TRBD1 (6 bases). The germline gives CDR1 LNHDA, CDR2 SQIVND (reference sequence). V lost 5 bases and J 1 base, leaving 15 bases between the germline ends. The CDR3 sequence is 17 residues long. CDR3 bases: TGTGCCAGTAGTGCGCAGACAGGAGATTCTGGGGCCAACGTCCTGACTTTC. Amino acids: CASSAQTGDSGANVLTF. The whole variable domain, filled in from reference TRBV19 and TRBJ2-6, reads DGGITQSPKYLFRKEGQNVTLSCEQNLNHDAMYWYRQDPGQGLRLIYYSQIVNDFQKGDIAEGYSVSREKKESFPLTVTSAQKNPTAFYLCASSAQTGDSGANVLTFGAGSRLTVL.

The chain couples TRBV27 to TRBJ1-2; the match to TRBD1 covers 11 bases. The CDR3 contains 15 residues. Trimming at V came to 4 bases and at J to 6 bases, leaving 7 bases not matched to a gene. Germline V CDR1 and CDR2: MNHEY, SMNVEV (reference sequence). CDR3 sequence (DNA): TGTGCCAGCAGTTCTACCCGGACAGGGGGCAATGGCTACACCTTC. Its protein product is CASSSTRTGGNGYTF.

The chain links TRBV7-2 to TRBJ1-4; 7 bases align to TRBD1. This CDR3 contains 14 residues. V trimming: 1 base; J trimming: 7 bases; junction bases outside the gene matches: 3. The germline V gene encodes CDR1 SGHTA and CDR2 FQGNSA. The CDR3 is CASSLDRGSEKLFF. The DNA for the CDR3 is TGTGCCAGCAGCTTAGACAGGGGTAGTGAAAAACTGTTTTTT.